The rows below give T cell receptor beta chains drawn from one sample of a study of beta chain features in type 1 diabetes. Profiling relied on immunoSEQ multiplex PCR, and the TCRdb table lists in-frame clones only, not all of them. Counted here are 240,000 or so clones, roughly 22% occurring once; the ten biggest clones make up roughly 0.028%. Sequences were obtained from naive CD4+ T cells from blood. Receptor source: a middle-aged woman with type 1 diabetes. CDR3s include the opening cysteine and the closing phenylalanine or tryptophan. The D gene is left open where the match is weak.

>TRBV9|NA
CASSPRGETQYF
>TRBV5-4|NA
CASSFRAGYDEQYF
>TRBV6-5|TRBD2
CASSQTSRGGEQYF
>TRBV4-1|TRBD2
CASSQDRTSGGPVTDTQYF
>TRBV11-2|TRBD1
CASSGGQGAKDEKLFF
>TRBV7-9|TRBD2
CASSLEAGGSEQYF
>TRBV9|NA
CASSWRVDQPQHF
>TRBV4-2|TRBD2
CASSHDLAGVGYEQYF
>TRBV9|TRBD1
CASSETGVGGYTF
>TRBV4-3|TRBD2
CASSRGTSSRYNEQFF
>TRBV5-1|NA
CASSSGQPELYGYTF
>TRBV20-1|NA
CSAGRGVEQYF
>TRBV5-1|TRBD1
CASSSGQGNVAETQYF
>TRBV11-3|NA
CASSLDSSDTQYF
>TRBV4-3|NA
CASSRKGQSANTGELFF
>TRBV7-6|NA
CASTPLGGADGELFF
>TRBV2|NA
CASTPSWSYNEQFF
>TRBV7-2|TRBD1
CASSSGQPGDTQYF
>TRBV4-3|NA
CASSPLSGNEQFF
>TRBV6-5|TRBD1
CASSTDRDREQFF
>TRBV29-1|NA
CSVEAGPSNYGYTF
>TRBV7-3|TRBD1
CASSRQGSYEQYF
>TRBV4-1|TRBD2
CASSLQLAGGEQFF
>TRBV18|NA
CASSPPTVYEQYF
>TRBV28|NA
CASKRQNYGYTF
>TRBV5-4|NA
CASSPGTVFTGELFF
>TRBV9|TRBD1
CASSSGDRGTEAFF
>TRBV6-5|TRBD2
CASSTGLAANIQYF
>TRBV7-2|NA
CASSFGGPPGDIQYF
>TRBV5-8|NA
CASSLLSDQPQHF
>TRBV28|NA
CASISGASYEQYF
>TRBV4-1|TRBD2
CASSRVLAGVYDEQFF
>TRBV28|NA
CASSFSGFVSYEQYF
>TRBV4-3|NA
CASSQDLATLGGTYEQYF
>TRBV6-5|NA
CAARRTGTSYGYTF
>TRBV27|NA
CASSLNRYNEQFF
>TRBV4-2|NA
CASSPQLGLTDIQYF
>TRBV9|TRBD1
CASSVSDRGLGEAFF
>TRBV28|NA
CASSARTQLNTGELFF
>TRBV29-1|NA
CSATRGTNEKLFF
>TRBV4-3|NA
CASSQDDRRWEKLFF
>TRBV27|NA
CASSPQGGGANVLTF
>TRBV2|TRBD1
CASSEAGQGAQHF
>TRBV7-9|NA
CASSLQGGGTEAFF
>TRBV30|NA
CAWSLNNEQFF
>TRBV7-2|NA
CASSINHGEETQYF
>TRBV7-2|TRBD2
CASSSRGGRGTGELFF
>TRBV7-9|NA
CASSRETEAFF
>TRBV7-2|NA
CASSLVQGTETQYF
>TRBV5-6|NA
CASSLQVVGTYGYTF
>TRBV5-1|TRBD1
CASSWGQGGNTEAFF
>TRBV19|TRBD1
CASTGQGANGANVLTF
>TRBV30|TRBD1
CAWSPDRGDQPQHF
>TRBV7-2|TRBD1
CASSTGQGGVTDTQYF
>TRBV7-9|NA
CASSSGGSFGLNTEAFF